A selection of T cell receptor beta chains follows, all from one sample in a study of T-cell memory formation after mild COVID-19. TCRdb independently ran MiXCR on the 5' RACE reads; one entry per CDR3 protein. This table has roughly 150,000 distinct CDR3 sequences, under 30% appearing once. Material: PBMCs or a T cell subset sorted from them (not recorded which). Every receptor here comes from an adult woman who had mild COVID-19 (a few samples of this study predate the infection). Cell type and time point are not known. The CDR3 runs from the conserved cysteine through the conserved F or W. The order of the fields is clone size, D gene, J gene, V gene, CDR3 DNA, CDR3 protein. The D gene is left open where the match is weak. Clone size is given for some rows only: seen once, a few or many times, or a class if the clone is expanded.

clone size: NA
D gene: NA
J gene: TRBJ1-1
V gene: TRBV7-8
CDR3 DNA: TGTGCCAGCAGTCCCCGTGGAGCAGGGGAAGCTTTCTTT
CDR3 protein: CASSPRGAGEAFF

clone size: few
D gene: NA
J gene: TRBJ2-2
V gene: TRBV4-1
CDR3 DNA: TGCGCCAGCAGCCAAGTCCTAGTGGGTGGGGAGCTGTTTTTT
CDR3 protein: CASSQVLVGGELFF

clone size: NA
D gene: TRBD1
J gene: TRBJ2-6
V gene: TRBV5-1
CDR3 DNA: TGCGCCAGCAGCCCCGGGACAGGGGCGTTCTCGGGGGCCAACGTCCTGACTTTC
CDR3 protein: CASSPGTGAFSGANVLTF

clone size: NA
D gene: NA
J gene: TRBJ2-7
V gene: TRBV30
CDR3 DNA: TGTGCCTGGACAGGATCCTCCTACGAGCAGTACTTC
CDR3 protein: CAWTGSSYEQYF

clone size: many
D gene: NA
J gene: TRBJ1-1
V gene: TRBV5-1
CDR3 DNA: TGCGCCAGCAGCTTGGTTAGGGGCACTGAAGCTTTCTTT
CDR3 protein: CASSLVRGTEAFF

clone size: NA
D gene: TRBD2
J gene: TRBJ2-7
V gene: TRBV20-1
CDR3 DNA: TGCAGTGCAAAAGGGACTAGCGGGACCCCCTACGAGCAGTACTTC
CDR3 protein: CSAKGTSGTPYEQYF

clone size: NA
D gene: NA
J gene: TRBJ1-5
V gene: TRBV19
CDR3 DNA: TGTGCCAGTAGTATAGTAGGAGGGCAGCCCCAGCATTTT
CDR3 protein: CASSIVGGQPQHF

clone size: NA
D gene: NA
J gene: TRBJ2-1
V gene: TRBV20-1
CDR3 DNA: TGCAGTGTCGTACCGGGGCTAGCCCAGGAGGGTACCTACAATGAGCAGTTCTTC
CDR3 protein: CSVVPGLAQEGTYNEQFF

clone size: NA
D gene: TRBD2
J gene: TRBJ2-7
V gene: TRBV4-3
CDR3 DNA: TGCGCCAGCAGCCGGTACCTTTCGGGAGGGAGTGAATCCTACGAGCAGTACTTC
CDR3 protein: CASSRYLSGGSESYEQYF

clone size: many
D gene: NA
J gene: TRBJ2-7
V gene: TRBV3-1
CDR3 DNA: TGTGCCAGCAGCCAAGATGAAGGGACCTACGAGCAGTACTTC
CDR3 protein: CASSQDEGTYEQYF

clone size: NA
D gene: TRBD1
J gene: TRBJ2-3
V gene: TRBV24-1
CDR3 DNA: TGTGCCACCAGTGACACCCACGGGACAGTCATCACAGATACGCAGTATTTT
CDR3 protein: CATSDTHGTVITDTQYF

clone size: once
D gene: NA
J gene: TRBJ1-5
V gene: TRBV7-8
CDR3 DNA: TGTGCCAGCAGCTTAGAGGTGGCCGTAGGGCCCCAGCATTTT
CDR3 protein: CASSLEVAVGPQHF

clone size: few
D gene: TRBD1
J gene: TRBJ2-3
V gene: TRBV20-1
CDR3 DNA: TGCAGTGCCCGGGGGACAGGGGGCCGGGATACGCAGTATTTT
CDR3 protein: CSARGTGGRDTQYF

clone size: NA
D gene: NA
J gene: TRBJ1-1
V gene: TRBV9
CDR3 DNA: TGTGCCAGCAGCCCTATTACTACAGGACTGAACACTGAAGCTTTCTTT
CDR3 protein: CASSPITTGLNTEAFF

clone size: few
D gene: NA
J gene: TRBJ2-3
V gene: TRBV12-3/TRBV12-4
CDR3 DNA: TGTGCCAGCAGTTTCGTCGCTTTAAAAGATACGCAGTATTTT
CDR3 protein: CASSFVALKDTQYF

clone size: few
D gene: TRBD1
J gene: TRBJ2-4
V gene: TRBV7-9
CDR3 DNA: TGTGCCAGCAGCCCGCCCCAGGGGGACAAAAACATTCAGTACTTC
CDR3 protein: CASSPPQGDKNIQYF

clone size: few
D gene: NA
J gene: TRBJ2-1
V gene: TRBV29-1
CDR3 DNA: TGCAGCGTTGCCGGGACAACCTACAATGAGCAGTTCTTC
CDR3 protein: CSVAGTTYNEQFF

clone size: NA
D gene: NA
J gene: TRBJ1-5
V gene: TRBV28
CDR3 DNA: TGTGCCAGCAGTTTGGCTATGGGGAATCAGCCCCAGCATTTT
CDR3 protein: CASSLAMGNQPQHF

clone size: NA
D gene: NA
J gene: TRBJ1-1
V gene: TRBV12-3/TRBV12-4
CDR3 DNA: TGTGCCAGCCGCTCCCCCGGGACAGAAGCTTTCTTT
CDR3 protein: CASRSPGTEAFF

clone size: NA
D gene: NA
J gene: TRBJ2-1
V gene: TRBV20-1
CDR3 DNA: TGCAGTGCTAGTGACGGAAAAACGAATGAGCAGTTCTTC
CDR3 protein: CSASDGKTNEQFF

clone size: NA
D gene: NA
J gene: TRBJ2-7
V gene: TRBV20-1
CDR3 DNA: TGCAGTGCCGTTGCCGACCAAACTTACGAGCAGTACTTC
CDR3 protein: CSAVADQTYEQYF

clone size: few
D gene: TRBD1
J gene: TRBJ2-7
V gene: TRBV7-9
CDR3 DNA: TGTGCCAGCAGCTCGACAGGGATTCCCTCCTACGAGCAGTACTTC
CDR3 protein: CASSSTGIPSYEQYF

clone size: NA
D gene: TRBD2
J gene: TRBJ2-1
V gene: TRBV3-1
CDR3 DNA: TGTGCCAGCCTCCCCGGGACTAGCGGGAGAGGGGGGAGAAATGAGCAGTTCTTC
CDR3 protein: CASLPGTSGRGGRNEQFF

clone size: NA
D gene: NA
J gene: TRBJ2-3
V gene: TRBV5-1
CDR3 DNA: TGCGCCAGCAGCCGAGATACTAGCACAGATACGCAGTATTTT
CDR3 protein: CASSRDTSTDTQYF

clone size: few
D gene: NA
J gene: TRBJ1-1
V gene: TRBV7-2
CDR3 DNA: TGTGCCAGCAGCTTAGCCCCCTGGGAAGGGGATGATGAAGCTTTCTTT
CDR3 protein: CASSLAPWEGDDEAFF

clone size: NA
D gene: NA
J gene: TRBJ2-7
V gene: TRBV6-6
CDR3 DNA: TGTGCCAGCAGTTACCCGCACTCGGGGAATTCCGGCGAGCAGTACTTC
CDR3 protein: CASSYPHSGNSGEQYF

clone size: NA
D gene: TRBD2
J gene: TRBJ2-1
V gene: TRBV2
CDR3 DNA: TGTGCCAGCAGGGGGAGGGCCACCAATGAGCAGTTCTTC
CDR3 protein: CASRGRATNEQFF

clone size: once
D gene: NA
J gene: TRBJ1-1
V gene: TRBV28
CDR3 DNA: TGTGCCAGCAGTCCTCTGACAGGCCGACACGTCTCTGAAGCTTTCTTT
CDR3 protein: CASSPLTGRHVSEAFF

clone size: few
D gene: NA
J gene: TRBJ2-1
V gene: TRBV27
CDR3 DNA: TGTGCCAGCAGTTCTCGAGGCGGTTTAGCGGAGATCTACAATGAGCAGTTCTTC
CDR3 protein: CASSSRGGLAEIYNEQFF

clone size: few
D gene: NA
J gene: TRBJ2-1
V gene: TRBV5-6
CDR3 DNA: TGTGCCAGCAGCGTGACAGGTAACAATGAGCAGTTCTTC
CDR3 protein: CASSVTGNNEQFF

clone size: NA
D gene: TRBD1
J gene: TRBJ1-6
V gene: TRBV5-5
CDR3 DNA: TGTGCCAGCAGCGCGGAGGACAGGGGAAATTCACCCCTCCACTTT
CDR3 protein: CASSAEDRGNSPLHF

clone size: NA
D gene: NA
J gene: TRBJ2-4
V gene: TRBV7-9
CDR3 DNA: TGTGCCAGCAGCTTAGAGGACGGGAAAGTAGGTACCATTCAGTACTTC
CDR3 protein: CASSLEDGKVGTIQYF

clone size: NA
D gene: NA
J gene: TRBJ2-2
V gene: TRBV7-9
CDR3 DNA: TGTGCCAGCAGCATTACCGGTACGCTGACGGGACAAAACACCGGGGAGCTGTTTTTT
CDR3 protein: CASSITGTLTGQNTGELFF

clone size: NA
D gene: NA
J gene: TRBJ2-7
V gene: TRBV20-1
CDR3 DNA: TGCAGTGCTAGACAAGAGCGCGAGCAGTACTTC
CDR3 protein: CSARQEREQYF

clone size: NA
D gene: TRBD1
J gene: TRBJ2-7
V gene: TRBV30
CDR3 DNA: TGTGCCTGGAGTGACGGGACAGGGCCCTACTTC
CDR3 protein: CAWSDGTGPYF

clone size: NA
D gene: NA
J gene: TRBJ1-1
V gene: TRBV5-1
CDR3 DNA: TGCGCCAGCTCCCTTACAACGAGCACTGAAGCTTTCTTT
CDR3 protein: CASSLTTSTEAFF

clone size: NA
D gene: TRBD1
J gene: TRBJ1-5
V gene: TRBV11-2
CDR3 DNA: TGTGCCAGCAGCCTTACAGGGGCCCTAAATCAGCCCCAGCATTTT
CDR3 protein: CASSLTGALNQPQHF

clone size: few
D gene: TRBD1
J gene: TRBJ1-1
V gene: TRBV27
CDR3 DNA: TGTGCCAGCAGTTGGCTAGGGGGCCAGGGCACTGAAGCTTTCTTT
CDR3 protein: CASSWLGGQGTEAFF

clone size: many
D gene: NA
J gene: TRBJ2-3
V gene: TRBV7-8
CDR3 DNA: TGTGCCAGCAGCTTAATCACAGATACGCAGTATTTT
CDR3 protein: CASSLITDTQYF

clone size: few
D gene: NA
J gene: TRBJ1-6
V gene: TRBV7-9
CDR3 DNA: TGTGCCAGCAGCTTATTGAACTATAATTCACCCCTCCACTTT
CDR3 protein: CASSLLNYNSPLHF

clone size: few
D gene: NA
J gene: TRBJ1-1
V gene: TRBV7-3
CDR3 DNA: TGTGCCAGCAGCTCGGACAGTTACACTGAAGCTTTCTTT
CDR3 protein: CASSSDSYTEAFF

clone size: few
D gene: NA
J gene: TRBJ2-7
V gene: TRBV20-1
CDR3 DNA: TGCAGTGCTAGCGGGGCAGGGGTATTCTACGAGCAGTACTTC
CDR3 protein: CSASGAGVFYEQYF